A selection of T cell receptor beta chains follows, all from one sample in a study of CD8+CD57+ T cells in acquired aplastic anemia. TCRdb re-analysed the reads in MiXCR, keeping a single row per CDR3 protein. Of 400,000 to 600,000 distinct CDR3 sequences detected, approximately 32% appear once; the ten largest clones hold 0.7% to 1%. The sequencing sample was made of sorted CD4+, CD8+, or CD8+CD57+ T cells (not recorded which) from PBMCs. These receptors were taken from a human donor with aplastic anemia. CDR3s include the opening cysteine and the closing phenylalanine or tryptophan. Fields, in order: V gene, CDR3 length, clone size, J gene, D gene, CDR3 protein, CDR3 DNA. D genes are given only for firm matches. Expanded clones get a size class; other rows say once, few or many, or leave the size out.

>TRBV12-3/TRBV12-4|15|NA|TRBJ2-1|NA
CASSRDGSSYNEQFF
TGTGCCAGCAGTCGGGACGGAAGCTCCTACAATGAGCAGTTCTTC
>TRBV5-8|15|NA|TRBJ1-6|NA
CASSLILDSNSPLHF
TGTGCCAGCAGCTTGATATTGGACAGCAATTCACCCCTCCACTTT
>TRBV9|15|NA|TRBJ2-2|TRBD1
CASSDRTGNTGELFF
TGTGCCAGCAGCGACCGGACAGGGAACACCGGGGAGCTGTTTTTT
>TRBV13|15|few|TRBJ1-1|NA
CASSGGVRSNTEAFF
TGTGCCAGCAGCGGAGGCGTTCGATCGAACACTGAAGCTTTCTTT
>TRBV7-2|13|many|TRBJ1-2|NA
CASSPPGARGYTF
TGTGCCAGCAGCCCACCGGGGGCGAGAGGCTACACCTTC
>TRBV7-8|12|many|TRBJ2-4|NA
CASSLAAGIQYF
TGTGCCAGCAGCTTAGCGGCAGGCATTCAGTACTTC
>TRBV20-1|15|few|TRBJ2-7|NA
CSARDPVKEGYEQYF
TGCAGTGCTAGAGACCCGGTCAAGGAAGGCTACGAGCAGTACTTC
>TRBV6-1|16|few|TRBJ1-3|TRBD1
CASSELGQGSGNTIYF
TGTGCCAGCAGTGAATTAGGACAGGGCTCTGGAAACACCATATATTTT
>TRBV19|14|few|TRBJ1-5|NA
CASSIGVEWQPQHF
TGTGCCAGTAGTATTGGGGTTGAGTGGCAGCCCCAGCATTTT
>TRBV9|19|many|TRBJ2-5|TRBD2
CASSVGVSGGAIGQETQYF
TGTGCCAGCAGCGTAGGGGTTAGCGGGGGGGCAATCGGCCAAGAGACCCAGTACTTC
>TRBV6-1|12|NA|TRBJ2-5|NA
CASSFQRETQYF
TGTGCCAGCAGTTTTCAACGAGAGACCCAGTACTTC
>TRBV14|15|many|TRBJ1-6|NA
CASSQHPTGNSPLHF
TGTGCCAGCAGCCAACATCCCACCGGGAATTCACCCCTCCACTTT
>TRBV5-1|15|NA|TRBJ1-4|NA
CASSLLGQLNEKLFF
TGCGCCAGCAGCTTGTTGGGCCAACTGAATGAAAAACTGTTTTTT
>TRBV2|13|NA|TRBJ2-1|TRBD1
CAGTGTGYNEQFF
TGTGCCGGAACCGGGACAGGATACAATGAGCAGTTCTTC
>TRBV20-1|13|NA|TRBJ1-1|NA
CSARVGGITEAFF
TGCAGTGCTAGAGTTGGGGGGATCACTGAAGCTTTCTTT
>TRBV24-1|13|many|TRBJ2-2|NA
CATSDSRPGELFF
TGTGCCACCAGTGATTCTAGGCCCGGGGAGCTGTTTTTT
>TRBV7-2|15|few|TRBJ2-1|NA
CASSLWPLRGNEQFF
TGTGCCAGCAGCTTATGGCCCCTCAGGGGCAATGAGCAGTTCTTC
>TRBV14|15|many|TRBJ2-7|TRBD1
CASSQSGQTHYEQYF
TGTGCCAGCAGCCAATCGGGACAGACGCACTACGAGCAGTACTTC
>TRBV9|17|NA|TRBJ1-2|NA
CASSEDILGGRNYGYTF
TGTGCCAGCAGTGAGGACATACTTGGGGGCAGGAACTATGGCTACACCTTC
>TRBV15|17|NA|TRBJ2-7|TRBD1
CATSREEGGTGDYEQYF
TGTGCCACCAGCAGAGAGGAAGGCGGGACAGGGGACTACGAGCAGTACTTC
>TRBV10-3|14|NA|TRBJ2-3|NA
CASSQSTSTDTQYF
TGTGCCAGCAGTCAGTCGACTAGCACAGATACGCAGTATTTT
>TRBV7-6|13|many|TRBJ2-5|TRBD1
CASSYRQGETQYF
TGTGCCAGCAGCTACCGACAGGGTGAGACCCAGTACTTC
>TRBV20-1|14|many|TRBJ2-5|TRBD2
CSAAGLAGRETQYF
TGCAGTGCCGCCGGACTAGCGGGTCGGGAGACCCAGTACTTC
>TRBV28|18|few|TRBJ1-5|TRBD1
CASNVGGTVDVNNQPQHF
TGTGCCAGCAACGTGGGGGGGACAGTCGACGTGAATAATCAGCCCCAGCATTTT
>TRBV7-8|14|NA|TRBJ2-7|TRBD1
CASSFSGQGLRQYF
TGTGCCAGCAGCTTCTCAGGACAGGGTCTACGGCAGTACTTC
>TRBV19|14|many|TRBJ2-5|TRBD2
CASSLAGVQETQYF
TGTGCCAGTAGCCTAGCGGGGGTACAAGAGACCCAGTACTTC
>TRBV19|15|many|TRBJ2-7|NA
CASSINHIPSYEQYF
TGTGCCAGTAGTATTAATCACATCCCCTCCTACGAGCAGTACTTC
>TRBV20-1|15|many|TRBJ2-5|TRBD2
CSARGLAGAQETQYF
TGCAGTGCTCGTGGACTAGCGGGAGCCCAAGAGACCCAGTACTTC
>TRBV25-1|15|many|TRBJ2-5|NA
CASSEFGGGPETQYF
TGTGCCAGCAGTGAATTTGGGGGGGGCCCAGAGACCCAGTACTTC
>TRBV4-2|18|NA|TRBJ1-6|NA
CASSQEVDRYKSNSPLHF
TGTGCCAGCAGCCAAGAGGTCGACAGATATAAAAGCAATTCACCCCTCCACTTT
>TRBV5-1|15|NA|TRBJ1-2|NA
CASSEGRPANYGYTF
TGCGCCAGCAGCGAAGGACGGCCAGCTAACTATGGCTACACCTTC
>TRBV14|14|once|TRBJ2-1|NA
CASSQDRLHNEQFF
TGTGCCAGCAGCCAAGATAGACTGCACAATGAGCAGTTCTTC
>TRBV18|14|NA|TRBJ1-1|NA
CASSPWPGGTEAFF
TGTGCCAGCTCACCCTGGCCAGGAGGGACTGAAGCTTTCTTT
>TRBV29-1|14|NA|TRBJ1-3|TRBD1
CSVATGVVPGELYF
TGCAGCGTCGCGACAGGGGTGGTCCCCGGGGAGCTATATTTT
>TRBV10-3|13|NA|TRBJ2-5|TRBD1
CASRGQGIQTQYF
TGTGCCAGCCGGGGACAGGGCATACAGACCCAGTACTTC
>TRBV11-2|18|few|TRBJ2-5|TRBD2
CASSRRRGSGRVQETQYF
TGTGCCAGCAGCCGTCGCCGTGGGAGCGGGAGAGTCCAAGAGACCCAGTACTTC
>TRBV3-1|17|once|TRBJ1-6|TRBD1
CASSQVQGGTANSPLHF
TGTGCCAGCAGCCAAGTCCAGGGAGGGACAGCTAATTCACCCCTCCACTTT
>TRBV7-3|14|NA|TRBJ1-1|NA
CASSQQGMNTEAFF
TGTGCCAGCAGCCAGCAGGGTATGAACACTGAAGCTTTCTTT